This is a list of T cell receptor beta chains from one sample in a study of blood T cell repertoires in COVID-19. Clones were sequenced by immunoSEQ multiplex PCR, and TCRdb holds only the in-frame ones, with some missing. Here the sample spans some 160,000 clones, about 80% being singletons. Input material: peripheral blood. These receptors all come from a human donor in a cohort sampled during active COVID-19. CDR3s include the opening cysteine and the closing phenylalanine or tryptophan. The order of the fields is D gene, V gene, J gene, clone size, CDR3 DNA, CDR3 protein. D genes are given only for firm matches. The listing skips clone size in some rows; elsewhere it reads once, few, many or a size class.

d_call: .; v_call: TRBV7-9; j_call: TRBJ2-6; clone_size: few; cdr3_nt: TGTGCCAGCAGCTTGGCAGGGGTCAACGTCCTGACTTTC; cdr3_aa: CASSLAGVNVLTF
d_call: TRBD2; v_call: TRBV4-3; j_call: TRBJ2-3; clone_size: once; cdr3_nt: TGCGCCAGCAGCCGAGGACTAGCGGGAGTTCCAGATACGCAGTATTTT; cdr3_aa: CASSRGLAGVPDTQYF
d_call: .; v_call: TRBV19; j_call: TRBJ1-5; clone_size: .; cdr3_nt: TGTGCCAGTAGATACCAACGGGGAATTAGCAATCAGCCCCAGCATTTT; cdr3_aa: CASRYQRGISNQPQHF
d_call: .; v_call: TRBV6-5; j_call: TRBJ2-7; clone_size: .; cdr3_nt: TGTGCCAGCAGTTACGGCGGGGACCCCCACTACGAGCAGTACTTC; cdr3_aa: CASSYGGDPHYEQYF
d_call: TRBD2; v_call: TRBV11-3; j_call: TRBJ2-1; clone_size: .; cdr3_nt: TGTGCCAGCAGCTTCGCGACCACTAGCGGATCCTACAATGAGCAGTTCTTC; cdr3_aa: CASSFATTSGSYNEQFF
d_call: .; v_call: TRBV21-1; j_call: TRBJ2-7; clone_size: .; cdr3_nt: TGTGCCAGCAGCAAAGTCGGGACAGGGTGCCACGAGCAGTACTTC; cdr3_aa: CASSKVGTGCHEQYF
d_call: .; v_call: TRBV15; j_call: TRBJ2-4; clone_size: .; cdr3_nt: TGTGCCACCAGCCTAGGGGAACCCCCAGGAAACATTCAGTACTTC; cdr3_aa: CATSLGEPPGNIQYF
d_call: .; v_call: TRBV5-4; j_call: TRBJ2-2; clone_size: .; cdr3_nt: TGTGCCAGCAGCTTGCTCGACAGTCAGACCGGGGAGCTGTTTTTT; cdr3_aa: CASSLLDSQTGELFF
d_call: TRBD1; v_call: TRBV5-6; j_call: TRBJ2-1; clone_size: few; cdr3_nt: TGTGCCAGCAGCTTCAACAGGGGCCCCTACAATGAGCAGTTCTTC; cdr3_aa: CASSFNRGPYNEQFF
d_call: .; v_call: TRBV4-1; j_call: TRBJ1-3; clone_size: .; cdr3_nt: TGCGCCAGCAGCCAAGAGCAGGGGTCTCTACGATACGGAAACACCATATATTTT; cdr3_aa: CASSQEQGSLRYGNTIYF
d_call: .; v_call: TRBV18; j_call: TRBJ1-2; clone_size: .; cdr3_nt: TGTGCCAGCTCCCCCGGCGGGGGACTCGGTGGCTACACCTTC; cdr3_aa: CASSPGGGLGGYTF
d_call: TRBD2; v_call: TRBV19; j_call: TRBJ2-7; clone_size: .; cdr3_nt: TGTGCCAGTAGGCGATCCGGGACTACCTCCTACGAGCAGTACTTC; cdr3_aa: CASRRSGTTSYEQYF
d_call: .; v_call: TRBV7-3; j_call: TRBJ2-5; clone_size: .; cdr3_nt: TGTGCCAGCAGCTTAACGAGAGGAGAGACCCAGTACTTC; cdr3_aa: CASSLTRGETQYF
d_call: TRBD1; v_call: TRBV14; j_call: TRBJ2-5; clone_size: .; cdr3_nt: TGTGCCAGCAGCCATCTTAGGACAGGGCAAGAGACCCAGTACTTC; cdr3_aa: CASSHLRTGQETQYF
d_call: TRBD1; v_call: TRBV18; j_call: TRBJ1-1; clone_size: .; cdr3_nt: TGTGCCAGCTCCCCCGACAGGGGGCGCTGGACTGAAGCTTTCTTT; cdr3_aa: CASSPDRGRWTEAFF
d_call: .; v_call: TRBV18; j_call: TRBJ1-5; clone_size: .; cdr3_nt: TGTGCCAGCTCACCCCTGGCCGATAGCAATCAGCCCCAGCATTTT; cdr3_aa: CASSPLADSNQPQHF
d_call: .; v_call: TRBV2; j_call: TRBJ2-3; clone_size: .; cdr3_nt: TGTGCCAGCCGTACTATGGGTCTTAGCACAGATACGCAGTATTTT; cdr3_aa: CASRTMGLSTDTQYF
d_call: .; v_call: TRBV29-1; j_call: TRBJ2-7; clone_size: .; cdr3_nt: TGCAGCGTTGTTGGGGGCGGTTACGAGCAGTACTTC; cdr3_aa: CSVVGGGYEQYF
d_call: TRBD1; v_call: TRBV28; j_call: TRBJ1-4; clone_size: .; cdr3_nt: TGTGCCAGCAGAACAGGGGGAGAAAAACTGTTTTTT; cdr3_aa: CASRTGGEKLFF
d_call: TRBD2; v_call: TRBV3-1/TRBV3-2; j_call: TRBJ2-7; clone_size: .; cdr3_nt: TGTGCCAGCAGCCAAGATCGAACTAGCGGGCCCTCCTCCTACGAGCAGTACTTC; cdr3_aa: CASSQDRTSGPSSYEQYF
d_call: TRBD1; v_call: TRBV5-4; j_call: TRBJ2-1; clone_size: .; cdr3_nt: TGTGCCAGCAGCTTTTTACAGGGGGGCCCGGGTGAGCAGTTCTTC; cdr3_aa: CASSFLQGGPGEQFF
d_call: TRBD1; v_call: TRBV5-3; j_call: TRBJ1-1; clone_size: once; cdr3_nt: TGTGCCAGAAGCTTGGACCAGGGGGGATATACTGAAGCTTTCTTT; cdr3_aa: CARSLDQGGYTEAFF
d_call: .; v_call: TRBV9; j_call: TRBJ2-7; clone_size: .; cdr3_nt: TGTGCCAGCAGCGTAGGGACATCCCCCTCCTACGAGCAGTACTTC; cdr3_aa: CASSVGTSPSYEQYF
d_call: .; v_call: TRBV7-9; j_call: TRBJ2-7; clone_size: .; cdr3_nt: TGTGCCAGCAGCTCAGGACTTAACTACGAGCAGTACTTC; cdr3_aa: CASSSGLNYEQYF
d_call: .; v_call: TRBV19; j_call: TRBJ2-3; clone_size: .; cdr3_nt: TGTGCCAGTAGTATTAACCCGGGGGAGGAGCAGTATTTT; cdr3_aa: CASSINPGEEQYF
d_call: .; v_call: TRBV9; j_call: TRBJ2-2; clone_size: few; cdr3_nt: TGTGCCAGCAGCTCAGACACCGGGGAGCTGTTTTTT; cdr3_aa: CASSSDTGELFF
d_call: TRBD1; v_call: TRBV5-6; j_call: TRBJ2-7; clone_size: .; cdr3_nt: TGTGCCAGCAGCTTATCGGGACAGGGGGCCCACGAGCAGTACTTC; cdr3_aa: CASSLSGQGAHEQYF
d_call: .; v_call: TRBV5-1; j_call: TRBJ1-2; clone_size: .; cdr3_nt: TGCGCCAGCAGCACCGGGACTGGCGGCTACACCTTC; cdr3_aa: CASSTGTGGYTF
d_call: TRBD1; v_call: TRBV5-5; j_call: TRBJ1-1; clone_size: .; cdr3_nt: TGTGCCAGCAGCCCTCGGACAGGCCAGAACACTGAAGCTTTCTTT; cdr3_aa: CASSPRTGQNTEAFF
d_call: TRBD2; v_call: TRBV3-1/TRBV3-2; j_call: TRBJ2-3; clone_size: .; cdr3_nt: TGTGCCAGCAGCCAACGACTAGCGGGCCTAGGCACAGATACGCAGTATTTT; cdr3_aa: CASSQRLAGLGTDTQYF
d_call: .; v_call: TRBV4-2; j_call: TRBJ1-5; clone_size: .; cdr3_nt: TGTGCCAGCAGCCAAGGAAGGGGGGGGAATCAGCCCCAGCATTTT; cdr3_aa: CASSQGRGGNQPQHF
d_call: TRBD1; v_call: TRBV15; j_call: TRBJ1-2; clone_size: .; cdr3_nt: TGTGCCACCAGCAGAGAAAGGGCAGGGGGTGGCTACACCTTC; cdr3_aa: CATSRERAGGGYTF
d_call: .; v_call: TRBV28; j_call: TRBJ2-7; clone_size: .; cdr3_nt: TGTGCCAGCAAGTTTGCGCAGGGCCGATACGAGCAGTACTTC; cdr3_aa: CASKFAQGRYEQYF
d_call: TRBD1; v_call: TRBV7-2; j_call: TRBJ2-7; clone_size: once; cdr3_nt: TGTGCCAGCAGCTCGGGACAGGGCACCTACGAGCAGTACTTC; cdr3_aa: CASSSGQGTYEQYF
d_call: .; v_call: TRBV19; j_call: TRBJ1-2; clone_size: once; cdr3_nt: TGTGCCAGTAGTCGCGGCCTGGAGAACTATGGCTACACCTTC; cdr3_aa: CASSRGLENYGYTF
d_call: .; v_call: TRBV19; j_call: TRBJ2-7; clone_size: .; cdr3_nt: TGTGCCACCCAAACCAGGACTATTCCCTACGAGCAGTACTTC; cdr3_aa: CATQTRTIPYEQYF
d_call: TRBD1; v_call: TRBV7-9; j_call: TRBJ2-3; clone_size: .; cdr3_nt: TGTGCCAGCAGCCGGGGGGGACAGGGGACAGATACGCAGTATTTT; cdr3_aa: CASSRGGQGTDTQYF
d_call: TRBD1; v_call: TRBV18; j_call: TRBJ1-3; clone_size: .; cdr3_nt: TGTGCCAGCTCATCGAACCGGGACAGCGTAGGAAACACCATATATTTT; cdr3_aa: CASSSNRDSVGNTIYF
d_call: .; v_call: TRBV28; j_call: TRBJ1-4; clone_size: once; cdr3_nt: TGTGCCAGCAGTAGCCCGGGACACGATGGAGAAAAACTGTTTTTT; cdr3_aa: CASSSPGHDGEKLFF
d_call: TRBD1; v_call: TRBV7-2; j_call: TRBJ2-1; clone_size: .; cdr3_nt: TGTGCCACGGCCGGGGACAGACAGAGGAGGGAGCAGTTCTTC; cdr3_aa: CATAGDRQRREQFF
d_call: TRBD2; v_call: TRBV28; j_call: TRBJ2-7; clone_size: .; cdr3_nt: TGTGCCAGCAGTCCCTGGACTAGCGGGAGACACGAGCAGTACTTC; cdr3_aa: CASSPWTSGRHEQYF
d_call: TRBD1; v_call: TRBV3-1/TRBV3-2; j_call: TRBJ1-6; clone_size: .; cdr3_nt: TGTGCCAGCCCCCTGAAATACCGGGACAGGGAGGTCACCTATAATTCACCCCTCCACTTT; cdr3_aa: CASPLKYRDREVTYNSPLHF
d_call: .; v_call: TRBV28; j_call: TRBJ2-6; clone_size: .; cdr3_nt: TGTGCCAGCAGTTTACGGCCAGGTTTCTCTGGGGCCAACGTCCTGACTTTC; cdr3_aa: CASSLRPGFSGANVLTF
d_call: TRBD1; v_call: TRBV6-2/TRBV6-3; j_call: TRBJ2-7; clone_size: .; cdr3_nt: TGTGCCAGCAGTACTCTCCGGGACAGGACGCCCTACGAGCAGTACTTC; cdr3_aa: CASSTLRDRTPYEQYF
d_call: .; v_call: TRBV15; j_call: TRBJ2-5; clone_size: .; cdr3_nt: TGTGCCACCAGCAGAGGTTTTCCTAGCCGGGAGACCCAGTACTTC; cdr3_aa: CATSRGFPSRETQYF
d_call: .; v_call: TRBV19; j_call: TRBJ2-1; clone_size: .; cdr3_nt: TGTGCCAGTGGGACTCTGAGCTCCTACAATGAGCAGTTCTTC; cdr3_aa: CASGTLSSYNEQFF
d_call: TRBD1; v_call: TRBV28; j_call: TRBJ1-5; clone_size: .; cdr3_nt: TGTGCCAGCAGTTCCACGGACAGGGTCAATACCCCCACCTTT; cdr3_aa: CASSSTDRVNTPTF
d_call: TRBD1; v_call: TRBV5-4; j_call: TRBJ2-7; clone_size: .; cdr3_nt: TGTGCCAGCAGCTTGATGTTGGGACAGGTCTCCTACGAGCAGTACTTC; cdr3_aa: CASSLMLGQVSYEQYF
d_call: .; v_call: TRBV12-3/TRBV12-4; j_call: TRBJ2-7; clone_size: .; cdr3_nt: TGTGCCAGCTCCAAGGACAACTCCTACGAGCAGTACTTC; cdr3_aa: CASSKDNSYEQYF